This T cell receptor (beta chain) derives from a study of T cell responses to AZD1222 COVID-19 vaccine. Clones were sequenced by immunoSEQ multiplex PCR, and TCRdb holds only the in-frame ones, with some missing. The profile covers about 200,000 clones, with 80% to 95% appearing a single time and 3.4% taken by the ten largest. Study-level results: There were mostly white British donors and more females than males, and clonal diversity was possibly underestimated. Across spike, vaccine-associated CD4 TCRs were found, dominant at 160-218 and 743-854. Spike-specific TCRs gained breadth and depth after people received two AZD1222 doses.

About this clone itself: Its target is not known.

The specimen was peripheral blood, collected 28 days after the second AZD1222 dose. This clonotype was sampled from an adult who received the AZD1222 COVID-19 vaccine.

The CDR3 DNA sequence: TGTGCCAGCTCCCGATCGGTGGGGACTGAAGCTTTCTTT. Protein: CASSRSVGTEAFF. The chain uses TRBV18 and TRBJ1-1; D ambiguous. Germline V gene data show CDR1 as KGHSH and CDR2 as LQKENI. The CDR3 has 13 residues. Trimming shortened V by 6 bases and J by 5 bases, and 13 bases separated the two germline ends.